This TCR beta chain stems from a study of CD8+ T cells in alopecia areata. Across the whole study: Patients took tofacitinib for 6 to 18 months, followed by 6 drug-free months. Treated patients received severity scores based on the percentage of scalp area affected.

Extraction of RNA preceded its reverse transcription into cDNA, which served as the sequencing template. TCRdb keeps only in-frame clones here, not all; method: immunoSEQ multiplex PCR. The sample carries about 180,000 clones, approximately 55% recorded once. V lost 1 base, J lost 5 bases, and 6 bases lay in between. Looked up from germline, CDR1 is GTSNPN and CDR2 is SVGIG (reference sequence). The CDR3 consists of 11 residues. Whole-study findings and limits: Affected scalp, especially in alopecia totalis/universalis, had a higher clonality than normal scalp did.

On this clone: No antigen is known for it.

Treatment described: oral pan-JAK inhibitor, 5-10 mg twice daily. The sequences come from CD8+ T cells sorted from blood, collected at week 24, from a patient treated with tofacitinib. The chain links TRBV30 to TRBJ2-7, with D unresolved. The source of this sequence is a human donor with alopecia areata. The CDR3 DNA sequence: TGTGCCTGGAGTGGCGTGGACGAGCAGTACTTC. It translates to CAWSGVDEQYF.